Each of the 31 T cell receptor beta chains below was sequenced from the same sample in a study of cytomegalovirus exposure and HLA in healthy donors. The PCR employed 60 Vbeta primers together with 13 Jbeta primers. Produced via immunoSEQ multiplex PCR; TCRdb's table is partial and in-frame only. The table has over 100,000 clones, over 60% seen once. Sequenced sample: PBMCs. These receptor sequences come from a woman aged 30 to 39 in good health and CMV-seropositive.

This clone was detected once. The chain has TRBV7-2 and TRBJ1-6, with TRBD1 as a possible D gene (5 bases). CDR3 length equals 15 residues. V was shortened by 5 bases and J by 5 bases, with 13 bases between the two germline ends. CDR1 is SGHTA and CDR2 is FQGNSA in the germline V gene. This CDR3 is CASSPRTSNNSPLHF. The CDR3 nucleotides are TGTGCCAGCAGCCCTAGGACATCCAATAATTCACCCCTCCACTTT.

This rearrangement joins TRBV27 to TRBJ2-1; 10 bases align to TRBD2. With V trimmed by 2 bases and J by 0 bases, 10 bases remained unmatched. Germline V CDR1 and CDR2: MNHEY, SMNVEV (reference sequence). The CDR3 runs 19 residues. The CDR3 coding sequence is TGTGCCAGCAGTTTAACCCCTCCACTAGCGGGGAGCTCCTACAATGAGCAGTTCTTC. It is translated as CASSLTPPLAGSSYNEQFF.

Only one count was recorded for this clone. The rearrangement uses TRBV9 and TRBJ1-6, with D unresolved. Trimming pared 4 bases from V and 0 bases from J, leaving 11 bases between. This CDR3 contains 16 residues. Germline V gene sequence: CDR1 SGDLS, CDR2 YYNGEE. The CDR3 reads CASSPRGNSYNSPLHF. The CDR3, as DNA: TGTGCCAGCAGCCCTCGGGGAAACTCCTATAATTCACCCCTCCACTTT.

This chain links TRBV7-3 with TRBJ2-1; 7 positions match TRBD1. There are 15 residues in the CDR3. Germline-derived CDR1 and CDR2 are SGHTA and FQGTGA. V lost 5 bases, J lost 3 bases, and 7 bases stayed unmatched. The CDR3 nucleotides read TGTGCCAGCAGCCCTCCGGGACAGCTCTACAATGAGCAGTTCTTC. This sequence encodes CASSPPGQLYNEQFF.

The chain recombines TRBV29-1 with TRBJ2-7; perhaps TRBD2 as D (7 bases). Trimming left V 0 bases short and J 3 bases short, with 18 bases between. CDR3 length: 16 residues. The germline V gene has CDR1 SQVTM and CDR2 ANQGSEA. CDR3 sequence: CSVEEGTWGGNYEQYF. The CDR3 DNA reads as TGCAGCGTTGAAGAGGGGACCTGGGGGGGCAACTACGAGCAGTACTTC.

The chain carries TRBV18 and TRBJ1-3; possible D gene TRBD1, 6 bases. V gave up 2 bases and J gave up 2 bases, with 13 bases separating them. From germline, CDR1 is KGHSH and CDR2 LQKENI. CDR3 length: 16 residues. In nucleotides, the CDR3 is TGTGCCAGCTCACCAACGGGTCAGGGGACTGGAAACACCATATATTTT. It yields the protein CASSPTGQGTGNTIYF.

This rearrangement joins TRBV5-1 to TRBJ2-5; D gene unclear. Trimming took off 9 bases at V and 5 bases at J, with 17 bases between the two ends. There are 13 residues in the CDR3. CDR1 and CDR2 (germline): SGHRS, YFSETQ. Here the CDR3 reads CATPLPHQETQYF. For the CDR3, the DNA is TGCGCCACCCCCTTGCCCCATCAGGAGACCCAGTACTTC.

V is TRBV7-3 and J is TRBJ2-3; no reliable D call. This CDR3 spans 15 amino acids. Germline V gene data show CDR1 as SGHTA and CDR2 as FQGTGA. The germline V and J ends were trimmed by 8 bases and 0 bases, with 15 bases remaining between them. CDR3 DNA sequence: TGTGCCAGCGGAGTGCAGAAATTAAGCACAGATACGCAGTATTTT. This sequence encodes CASGVQKLSTDTQYF.

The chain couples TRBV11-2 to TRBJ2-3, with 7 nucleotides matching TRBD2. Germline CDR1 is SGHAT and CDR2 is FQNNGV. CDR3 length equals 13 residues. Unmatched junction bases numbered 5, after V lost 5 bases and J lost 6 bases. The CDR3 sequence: CASSLSGGDTQYF. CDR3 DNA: TGTGCCAGCAGCCTATCCGGGGGGGATACGCAGTATTTT.

The CDR3, as DNA: TGTGCCAGCAGCCTCATTCGACAGGGTCTCGTTGAAAAACTGTTTTTT. Protein product: CASSLIRQGLVEKLFF. V usage is TRBV4-2 and J usage is TRBJ1-4; 7 bases map to TRBD1. V lost 4 bases and J lost 7; bases outside the gene matches: 12. Germline-derived CDR1 and CDR2 are LGHNA and YNFKEQ. The CDR3 runs 16 residues.

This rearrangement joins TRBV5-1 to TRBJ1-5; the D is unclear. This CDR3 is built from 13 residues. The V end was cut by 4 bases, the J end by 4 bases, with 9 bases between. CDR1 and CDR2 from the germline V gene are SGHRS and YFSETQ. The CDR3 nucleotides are TGCGCCAGCAGCCCTGACGGGAATCAGCCCCAGCATTTT. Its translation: CASSPDGNQPQHF.

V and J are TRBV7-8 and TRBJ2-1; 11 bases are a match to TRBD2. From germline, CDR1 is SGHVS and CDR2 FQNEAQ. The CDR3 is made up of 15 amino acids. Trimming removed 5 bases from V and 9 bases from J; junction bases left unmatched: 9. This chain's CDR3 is CASSVGTSGLSEQFF. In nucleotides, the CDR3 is TGTGCCAGCAGCGTTGGGACTAGCGGCTTATCTGAGCAGTTCTTC.

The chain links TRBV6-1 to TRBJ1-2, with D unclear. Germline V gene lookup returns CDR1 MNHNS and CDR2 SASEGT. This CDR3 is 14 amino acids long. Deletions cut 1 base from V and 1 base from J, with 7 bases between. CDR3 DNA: TGTGCCAGCAGTGAAGGGCTCAGTAACTATGGCTACACCTTC. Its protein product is CASSEGLSNYGYTF.

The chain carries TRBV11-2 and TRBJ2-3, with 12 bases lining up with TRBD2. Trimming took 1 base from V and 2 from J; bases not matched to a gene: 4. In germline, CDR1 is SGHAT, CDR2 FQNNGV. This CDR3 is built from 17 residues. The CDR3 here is CASSLVLAGGATDTQYF. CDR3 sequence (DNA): TGTGCCAGCAGCTTAGTACTAGCGGGGGGCGCCACAGATACGCAGTATTTT.

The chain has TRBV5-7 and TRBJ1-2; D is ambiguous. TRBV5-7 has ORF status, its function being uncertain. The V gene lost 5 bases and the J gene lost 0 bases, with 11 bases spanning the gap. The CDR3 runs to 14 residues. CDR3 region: CASRQDETNYGYTF. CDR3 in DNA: TGTGCCAGCAGGCAGGATGAGACTAACTATGGCTACACCTTC.

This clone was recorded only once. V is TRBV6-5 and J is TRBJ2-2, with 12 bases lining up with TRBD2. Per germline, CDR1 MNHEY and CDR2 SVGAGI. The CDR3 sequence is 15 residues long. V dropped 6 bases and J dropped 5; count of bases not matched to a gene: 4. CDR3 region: CASSTTSGGTGELFF. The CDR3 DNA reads TGTGCCAGCAGCACCACTAGCGGGGGGACCGGGGAGCTGTTTTTT.

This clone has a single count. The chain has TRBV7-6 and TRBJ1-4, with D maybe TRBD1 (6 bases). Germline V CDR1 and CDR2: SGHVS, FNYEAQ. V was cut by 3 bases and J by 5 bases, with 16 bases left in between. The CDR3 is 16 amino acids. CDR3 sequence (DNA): TGTGCCAGCAGCTTGTCAGGGGCAGGAGTAAATGAAAAACTGTTTTTT. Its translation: CASSLSGAGVNEKLFF.

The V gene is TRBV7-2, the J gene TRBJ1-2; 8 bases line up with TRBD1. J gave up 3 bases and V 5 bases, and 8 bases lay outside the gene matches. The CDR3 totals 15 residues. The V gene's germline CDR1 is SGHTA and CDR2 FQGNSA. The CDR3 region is CASSLRTGQDYGYTF. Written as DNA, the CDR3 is TGTGCCAGCAGCCTACGAACGGGACAGGACTATGGCTACACCTTC.

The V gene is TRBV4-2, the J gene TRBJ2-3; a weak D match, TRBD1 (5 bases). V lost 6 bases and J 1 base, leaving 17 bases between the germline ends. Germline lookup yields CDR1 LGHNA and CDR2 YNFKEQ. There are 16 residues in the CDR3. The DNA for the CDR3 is TGTGCCAGCAGTATCTCCCCAGGGTTCGGCACAGATACGCAGTATTTT. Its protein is CASSISPGFGTDTQYF.

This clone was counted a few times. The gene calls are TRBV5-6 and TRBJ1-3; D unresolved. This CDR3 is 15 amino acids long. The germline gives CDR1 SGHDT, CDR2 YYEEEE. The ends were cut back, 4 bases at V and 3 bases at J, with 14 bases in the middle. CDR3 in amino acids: CASSKSQAGGNTIYF. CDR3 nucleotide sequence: TGTGCCAGCAGCAAATCTCAGGCGGGTGGAAACACCATATATTTT.

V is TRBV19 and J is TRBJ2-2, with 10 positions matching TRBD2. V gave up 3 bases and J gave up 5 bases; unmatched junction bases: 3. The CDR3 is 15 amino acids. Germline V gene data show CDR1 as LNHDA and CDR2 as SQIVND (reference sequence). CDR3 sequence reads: CASSMGSGGTGELFF. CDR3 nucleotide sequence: TGTGCCAGTAGTATGGGTAGCGGGGGGACCGGGGAGCTGTTTTTT.

The CDR3: CASSREHRAYEQYF. CDR3 sequence (DNA): TGCGCCAGCAGCCGAGAACATCGGGCCTACGAGCAGTACTTC. J is TRBJ2-7 and V is TRBV4-3; D not resolved. V gave up 4 bases and J gave up 2 bases, with 12 bases separating them. Germline-derived CDR1 and CDR2 are LGHNA and YSLEER. The CDR3 covers 14 residues.

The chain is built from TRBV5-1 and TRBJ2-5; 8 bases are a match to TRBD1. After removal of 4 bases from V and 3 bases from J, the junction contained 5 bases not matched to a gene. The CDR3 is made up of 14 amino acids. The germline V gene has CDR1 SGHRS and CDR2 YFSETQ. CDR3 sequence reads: CASSRTGTEETQYF. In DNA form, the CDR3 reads TGCGCCAGCAGCCGGACAGGGACCGAAGAGACCCAGTACTTC.

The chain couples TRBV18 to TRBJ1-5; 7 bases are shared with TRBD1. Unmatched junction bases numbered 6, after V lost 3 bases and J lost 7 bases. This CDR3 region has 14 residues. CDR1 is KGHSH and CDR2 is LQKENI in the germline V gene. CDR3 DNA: TGTGCCAGCTCACCGCAGGGGGGAGGACAGCCCCAGCATTTT. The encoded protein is CASSPQGGGQPQHF.

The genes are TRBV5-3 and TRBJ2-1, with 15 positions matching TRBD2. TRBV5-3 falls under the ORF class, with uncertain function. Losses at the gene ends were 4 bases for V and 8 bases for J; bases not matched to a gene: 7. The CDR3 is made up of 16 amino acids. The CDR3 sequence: CARSGTSGGLPDEQFF. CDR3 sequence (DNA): TGTGCCAGAAGCGGGACTAGCGGGGGGTTACCAGATGAGCAGTTCTTC.

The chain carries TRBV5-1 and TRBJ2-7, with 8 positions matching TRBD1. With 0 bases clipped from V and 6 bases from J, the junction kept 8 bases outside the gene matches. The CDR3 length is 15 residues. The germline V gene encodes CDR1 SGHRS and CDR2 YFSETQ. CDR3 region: CASSLEGQGWIEQYF. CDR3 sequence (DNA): TGCGCCAGCAGCTTGGAAGGACAGGGATGGATCGAGCAGTACTTC.

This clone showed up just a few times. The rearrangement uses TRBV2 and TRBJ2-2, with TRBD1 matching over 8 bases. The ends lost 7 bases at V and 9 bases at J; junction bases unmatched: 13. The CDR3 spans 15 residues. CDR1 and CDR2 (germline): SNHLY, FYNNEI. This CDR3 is CASIPTGAQPRELFF. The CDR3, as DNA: TGTGCCAGCATCCCGACAGGGGCCCAACCCAGGGAGCTGTTTTTT.

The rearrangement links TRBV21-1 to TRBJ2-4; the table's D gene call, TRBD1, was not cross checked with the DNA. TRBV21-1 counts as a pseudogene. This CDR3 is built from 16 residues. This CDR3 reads CASSKAPNRPKNIQYF. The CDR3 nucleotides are TGTGCCAGCAGCAAAGCGCCGAACAGACCCAAAAACATTCAGTACTTC.

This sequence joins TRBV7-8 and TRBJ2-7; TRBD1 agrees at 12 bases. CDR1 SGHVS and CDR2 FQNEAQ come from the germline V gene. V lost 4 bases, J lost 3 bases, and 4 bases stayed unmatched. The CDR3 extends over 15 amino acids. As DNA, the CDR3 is TGTGCCAGCAGCTCGGGACAGGGGGCCTACTACGAGCAGTACTTC. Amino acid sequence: CASSSGQGAYYEQYF. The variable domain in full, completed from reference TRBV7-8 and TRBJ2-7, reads GAGVSQSPRYKVAKRGQDVALRCDPISGHVSLFWYQQALGQGPEFLTYFQNEAQLDKSGLPSDRFFAERPEGSVSTLKIQRTQQEDSAVYLCASSSGQGAYYEQYFGPGTRLTVT.

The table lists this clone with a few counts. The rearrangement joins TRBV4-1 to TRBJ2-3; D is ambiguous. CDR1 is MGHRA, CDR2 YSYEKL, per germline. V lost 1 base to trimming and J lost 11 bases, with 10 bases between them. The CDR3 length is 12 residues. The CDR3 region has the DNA TGCGCCAGCAGCCAAGTTGGCAGCGAGCAGTATTTT. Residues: CASSQVGSEQYF.

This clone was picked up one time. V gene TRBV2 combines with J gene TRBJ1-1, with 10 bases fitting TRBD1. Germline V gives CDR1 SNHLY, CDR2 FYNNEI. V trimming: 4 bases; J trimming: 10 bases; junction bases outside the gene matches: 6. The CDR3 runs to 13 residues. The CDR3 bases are TGTGCCAGCAGTGTCGGGACAGGGGATGGAGCTTTCTTT. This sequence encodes CASSVGTGDGAFF.